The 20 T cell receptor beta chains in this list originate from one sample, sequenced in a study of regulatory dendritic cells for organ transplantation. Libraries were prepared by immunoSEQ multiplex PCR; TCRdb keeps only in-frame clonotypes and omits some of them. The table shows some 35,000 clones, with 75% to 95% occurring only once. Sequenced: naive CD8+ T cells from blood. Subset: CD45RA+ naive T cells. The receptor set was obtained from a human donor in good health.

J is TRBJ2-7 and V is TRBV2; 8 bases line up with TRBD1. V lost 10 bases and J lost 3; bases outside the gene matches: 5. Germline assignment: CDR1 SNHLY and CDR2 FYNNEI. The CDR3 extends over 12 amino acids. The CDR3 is CAIGDRSYEQYF. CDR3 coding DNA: TGTGCCATCGGGGACAGGAGCTACGAGCAGTACTTC.

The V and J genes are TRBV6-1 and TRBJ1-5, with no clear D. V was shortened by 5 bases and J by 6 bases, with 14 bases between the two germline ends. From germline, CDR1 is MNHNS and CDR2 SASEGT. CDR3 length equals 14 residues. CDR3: CASSIGDGFQPQHF. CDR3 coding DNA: TGTGCCAGCAGTATCGGCGATGGGTTTCAGCCCCAGCATTTT.

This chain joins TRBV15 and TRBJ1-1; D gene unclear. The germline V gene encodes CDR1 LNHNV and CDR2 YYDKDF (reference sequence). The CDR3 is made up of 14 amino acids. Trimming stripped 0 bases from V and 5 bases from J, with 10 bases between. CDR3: CATSRDRMRTEAFF. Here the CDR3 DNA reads TGTGCCACCAGCAGAGACAGGATGCGGACTGAAGCTTTCTTT.

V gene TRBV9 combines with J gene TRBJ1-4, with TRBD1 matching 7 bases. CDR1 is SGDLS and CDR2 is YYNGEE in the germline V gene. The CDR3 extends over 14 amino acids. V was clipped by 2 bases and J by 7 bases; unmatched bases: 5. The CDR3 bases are TGTGCCAGCAGCGTTTTCCAGGGGGGTGAAAAACTGTTTTTT. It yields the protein CASSVFQGGEKLFF. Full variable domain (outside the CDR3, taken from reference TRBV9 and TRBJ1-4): DSGVTQTPKHLITATGQRVTLRCSPRSGDLSVYWYQQSLDQGLQFLIQYYNGEERAKGNILERFSAQQFPDLHSELNLSSLELGDSALYFCASSVFQGGEKLFFGSGTQLSVL.

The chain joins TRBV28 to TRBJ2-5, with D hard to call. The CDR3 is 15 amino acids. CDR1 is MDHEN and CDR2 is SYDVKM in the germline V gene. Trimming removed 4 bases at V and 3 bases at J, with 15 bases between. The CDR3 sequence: CASSSVGIREETQYF. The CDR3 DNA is TGTGCCAGCAGTTCTGTGGGGATTAGGGAAGAGACCCAGTACTTC. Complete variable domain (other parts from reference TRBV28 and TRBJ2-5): DVKVTQSSRYLVKRTGEKVFLECVQDMDHENMFWYRQDPGLGLRLIYFSYDVKMKEKGDIPEGYSVSREKKERFSLILESASTNQTSMYLCASSSVGIREETQYFGPGTRLLVL.

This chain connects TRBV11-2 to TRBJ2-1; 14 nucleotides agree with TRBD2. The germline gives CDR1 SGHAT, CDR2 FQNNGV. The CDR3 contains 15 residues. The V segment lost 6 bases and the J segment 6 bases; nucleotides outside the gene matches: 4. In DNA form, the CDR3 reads TGTGCCAGCAGGGAGACTAGCGGGGGGGCCAATGAGCAGTTCTTC. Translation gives CASRETSGGANEQFF.

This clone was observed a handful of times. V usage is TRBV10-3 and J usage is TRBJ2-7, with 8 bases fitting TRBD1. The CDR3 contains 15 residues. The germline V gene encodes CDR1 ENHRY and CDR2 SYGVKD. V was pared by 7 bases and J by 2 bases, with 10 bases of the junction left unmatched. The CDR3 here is CAITPTGDPPYEQYF. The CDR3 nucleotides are TGTGCCATCACCCCGACAGGGGATCCTCCCTACGAGCAGTACTTC.

CDR3 sequence reads: CASSQVWTGRDEQYF. CDR3 sequence (DNA): TGCGCCAGCAGCCAAGTTTGGACAGGGCGAGACGAGCAGTACTTC. This rearrangement joins TRBV4-1 to TRBJ2-7, with 8 bases fitting TRBD1. Germline values: CDR1 MGHRA, CDR2 YSYEKL. This CDR3 region has 15 residues. Trimming took 1 base from V and 5 from J; bases not matched to a gene: 7.

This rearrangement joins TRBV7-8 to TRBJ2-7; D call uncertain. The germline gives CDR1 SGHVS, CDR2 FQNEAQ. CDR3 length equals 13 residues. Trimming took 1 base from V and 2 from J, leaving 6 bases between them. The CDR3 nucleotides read TGTGCCAGCAGCTTAGGAGGAACCTACGAGCAGTACTTC. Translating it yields CASSLGGTYEQYF.

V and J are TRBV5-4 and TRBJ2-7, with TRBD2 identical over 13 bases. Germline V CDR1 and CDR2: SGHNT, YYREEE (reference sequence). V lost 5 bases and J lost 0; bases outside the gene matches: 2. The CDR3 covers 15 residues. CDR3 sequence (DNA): TGTGCCAGCAGTCGGACTAGCGGGAGCTCCTACGAGCAGTACTTC. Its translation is CASSRTSGSSYEQYF.

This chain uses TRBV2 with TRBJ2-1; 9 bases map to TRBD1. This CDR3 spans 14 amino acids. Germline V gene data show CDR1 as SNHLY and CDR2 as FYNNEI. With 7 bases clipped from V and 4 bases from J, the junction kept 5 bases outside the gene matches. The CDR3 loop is CASMGQGGYNEQFF. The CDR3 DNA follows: TGTGCCAGCATGGGACAGGGAGGATACAATGAGCAGTTCTTC.

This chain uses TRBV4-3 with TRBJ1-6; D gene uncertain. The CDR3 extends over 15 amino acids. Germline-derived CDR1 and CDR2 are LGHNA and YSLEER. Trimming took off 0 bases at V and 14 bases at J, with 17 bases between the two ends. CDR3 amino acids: CASSQDRGPGRALHF. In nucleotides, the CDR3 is TGCGCCAGCAGCCAAGATAGAGGTCCCGGCCGAGCCCTCCACTTT.

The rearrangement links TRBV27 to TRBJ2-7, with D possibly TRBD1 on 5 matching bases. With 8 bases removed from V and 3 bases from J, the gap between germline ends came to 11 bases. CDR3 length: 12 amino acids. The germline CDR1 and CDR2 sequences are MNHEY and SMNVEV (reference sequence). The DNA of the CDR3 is TGTGCCAGCGCCGACAGTATCTACGAGCAGTACTTC. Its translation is CASADSIYEQYF.

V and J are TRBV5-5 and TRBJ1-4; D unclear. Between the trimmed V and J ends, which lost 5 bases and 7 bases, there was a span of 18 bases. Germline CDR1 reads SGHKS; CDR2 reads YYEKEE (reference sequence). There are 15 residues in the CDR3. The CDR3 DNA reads TGTGCCAGCAGTCACTCGCCCGAACAGACTGAAAAACTGTTTTTT. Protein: CASSHSPEQTEKLFF. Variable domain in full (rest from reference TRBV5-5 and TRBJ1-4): DAGVTQSPTHLIKTRGQQVTLRCSPISGHKSVSWYQQVLGQGPQFIFQYYEKEERGRGNFPDRFSARQFPNYSSELNVNALLLGDSALYLCASSHSPEQTEKLFFGSGTQLSVL.

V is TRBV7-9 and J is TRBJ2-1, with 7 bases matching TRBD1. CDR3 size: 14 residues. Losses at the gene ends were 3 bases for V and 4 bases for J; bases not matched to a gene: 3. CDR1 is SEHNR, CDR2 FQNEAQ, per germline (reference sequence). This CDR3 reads CASSFGQDYNEQFF. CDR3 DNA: TGTGCCAGCAGCTTCGGACAGGATTACAATGAGCAGTTCTTC.

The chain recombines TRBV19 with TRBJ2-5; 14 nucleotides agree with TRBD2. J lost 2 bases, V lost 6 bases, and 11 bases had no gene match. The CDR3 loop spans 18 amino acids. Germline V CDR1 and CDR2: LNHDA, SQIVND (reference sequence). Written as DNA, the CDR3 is TGTGCCAGTAGCAGGACTAGCGGGGGGCTGGGAACACAAGAGACCCAGTACTTC. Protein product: CASSRTSGGLGTQETQYF.

The CDR3, as DNA: TGTGCCAGCAGCTCCGGGACTATCCCCACCGGGGAGCTGTTTTTT. Its translation is CASSSGTIPTGELFF. V and J are TRBV5-6 and TRBJ2-2; 7 bases line up with TRBD2. The CDR3 extends over 15 amino acids. CDR1 is SGHDT and CDR2 is YYEEEE in the germline V gene. The trim removed 3 bases at V and 4 bases at J, leaving 6 bases unmatched.

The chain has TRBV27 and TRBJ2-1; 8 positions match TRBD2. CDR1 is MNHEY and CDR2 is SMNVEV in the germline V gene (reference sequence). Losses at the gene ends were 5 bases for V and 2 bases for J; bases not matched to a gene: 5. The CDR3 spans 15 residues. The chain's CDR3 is CASSPIAGTYNEQFF. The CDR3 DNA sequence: TGTGCCAGCAGTCCCATAGCGGGAACCTACAATGAGCAGTTCTTC.

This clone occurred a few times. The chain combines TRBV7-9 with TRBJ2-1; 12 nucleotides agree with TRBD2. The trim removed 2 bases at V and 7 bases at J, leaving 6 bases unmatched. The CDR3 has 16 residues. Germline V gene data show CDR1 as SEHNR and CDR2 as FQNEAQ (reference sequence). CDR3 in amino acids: CASSLLASGGANEQFF. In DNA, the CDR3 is TGTGCCAGCAGCTTATTGGCTAGCGGGGGGGCTAATGAGCAGTTCTTC. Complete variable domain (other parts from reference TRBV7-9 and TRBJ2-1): DTGVSQNPRHKITKRGQNVTFRCDPISEHNRLYWYRQTLGQGPEFLTYFQNEAQLEKSRLLSDRFSAERPKGSFSTLEIQRTEQGDSAMYLCASSLLASGGANEQFFGPGTRLTVL.

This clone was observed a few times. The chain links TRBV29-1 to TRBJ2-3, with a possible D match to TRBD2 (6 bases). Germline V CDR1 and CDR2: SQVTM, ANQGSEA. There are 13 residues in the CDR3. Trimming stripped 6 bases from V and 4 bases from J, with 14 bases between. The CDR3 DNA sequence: TGCAGCGTAGTGGGAGGCGGCCCAGATACGCAGTATTTT. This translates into CSVVGGGPDTQYF.